This passage covers 2 T cell receptor beta chains from one sample sequenced in a study of control samples from healthy donors and cancer patients. Produced via immunoSEQ multiplex PCR; TCRdb's table is partial and in-frame only. Here the sample spans 150,000 to 200,000 clones, roughly 94% being singletons. What was sequenced was blood. These receptors were obtained from a woman under 30 in good health.

CDR3 sequence (DNA): TGTGCCAGCAGCTCAGCTCAACCGGATCGTCGTCGTGGCTACACCTTC. Protein product: CASSSAQPDRRRGYTF. The chain has TRBV7-9 and TRBJ1-2; D gene ambiguous. The V end lost 4 bases, the J end lost 7 bases, and 22 bases lay between the germline ends. Germline CDR1 is SEHNR and CDR2 is FQNEAQ (reference sequence). The CDR3 contains 16 residues.

The CDR3 sequence: CASSVDRAGANVLTF. The CDR3 nucleotides are TGTGCCAGCAGCGTGGATAGGGCTGGGGCCAACGTCCTGACTTTC. This sequence joins TRBV9 and TRBJ2-6; D gene ambiguous. V lost 2 bases and J lost 2, with 8 bases in between. Germline assignment: CDR1 SGDLS and CDR2 YYNGEE. The CDR3 runs 15 residues.